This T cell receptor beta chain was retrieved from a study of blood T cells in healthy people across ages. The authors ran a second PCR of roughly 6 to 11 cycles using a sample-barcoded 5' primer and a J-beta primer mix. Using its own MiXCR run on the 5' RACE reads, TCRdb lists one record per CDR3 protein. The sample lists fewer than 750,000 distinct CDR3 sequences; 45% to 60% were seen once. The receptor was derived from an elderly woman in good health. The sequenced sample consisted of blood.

The chain's CDR3 is CASSSYGETQYF. The DNA for the CDR3 is TGTGCCAGCAGCTCATACGGGGAGACCCAGTACTTC. The chain combines TRBV7-2 with TRBJ2-5; D is unclear. Per the germline V gene, CDR1 is SGHTA and CDR2 is FQGNSA. The CDR3 runs to 12 residues. V was trimmed by 4 bases and J by 5 bases, leaving 8 bases between them.